This T cell receptor beta chain was identified in a study of shared clonotypes between healthy human individuals. The V end was cut by 0 bases, the J end by 7 bases, with 14 bases between. CDR1 is SGDLS, CDR2 YYNGEE, per germline. The CDR3 consists of 15 residues. Naive-designated CD8 cells lacked CD45RO, were positively enriched for CCR7, and omitted terminally differentiated effector memory CD45RA+ cells. Generated by immunoSEQ multiplex PCR, the TCRdb table keeps only in-frame clones and is missing some. Of around 2,000,000 clones listed, 85% to 95% were seen once; the top ten hold approximately 1.7%.

Input material: naive CD8+ T cells from PBMCs. The TCR comes from a man between 18 and 35 years old in good health. Some clones in this sample may be carry-over from other donors' samples. This chain joins TRBV9 and TRBJ1-5; D is perhaps TRBD1 (6 bases). CDR3 in DNA: TGTGCCAGCAGCGTAGCAGGAGGGGGGGGACAGCCCCAGCATTTT. Translating it yields CASSVAGGGGQPQHF.